This T cell receptor (beta chain) was recorded in a study of T cells in Graves' hyperthyroidism and ophthalmopathy. As for the study in general: Upon initial diagnosis and before any treatment, peripheral blood was collected.

This clonotype came up a few times. RNA transcripts gave rise to amplified TCR beta CDR3 regions. Using the HTBI primer set, a first-round RT-PCR was run on the TCR CDR3. TCRdb re-called the multiplex PCR reads through MiXCR, storing one row per CDR3 protein. Of around 350,000 distinct CDR3 sequences listed, 17% were seen once; the top ten hold around a third. Patients aged 18 to 65 had newly diagnosed hyperthyroidism that had lasted under 2 months. Germline CDR1 and CDR2: SGHVS and FQNEAQ. Trimming removed 5 bases from V and 5 bases from J, with 19 bases in between. The CDR3 is 16 residues long. The genes are TRBV7-8 and TRBJ2-1; D possibly matches TRBD1 or TRBD2 (7 bases each). The sequence came from a woman aged 30 to 39 with Graves' hyperthyroidism that later progressed to Graves' ophthalmopathy. The sequenced material came from blood. In DNA form, the CDR3 reads TGTGCCAGCAGCAAAATCCAGGGGGGGAAGGACAATGAGCAGTTCTTC. Protein: CASSKIQGGKDNEQFF. The entire variable domain, with the rest obtained from reference TRBV7-8 and TRBJ2-1, is as follows: GAGVSQSPRYKVAKRGQDVALRCDPISGHVSLFWYQQALGQGPEFLTYFQNEAQLDKSGLPSDRFFAERPEGSVSTLKIQRTQQEDSAVYLCASSKIQGGKDNEQFFGPGTRLTVL.